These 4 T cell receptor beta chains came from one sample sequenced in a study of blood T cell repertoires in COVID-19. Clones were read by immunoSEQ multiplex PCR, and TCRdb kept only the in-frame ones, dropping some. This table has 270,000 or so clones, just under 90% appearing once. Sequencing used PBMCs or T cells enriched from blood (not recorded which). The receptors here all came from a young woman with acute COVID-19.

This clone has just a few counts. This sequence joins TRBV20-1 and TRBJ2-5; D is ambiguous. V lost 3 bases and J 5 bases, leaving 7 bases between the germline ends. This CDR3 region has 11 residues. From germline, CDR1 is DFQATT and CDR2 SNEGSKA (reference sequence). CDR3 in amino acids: CSARLWETQYF. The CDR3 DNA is TGCAGTGCTAGGCTATGGGAGACCCAGTACTTC.

The CDR3 loop is CASSEPSQEIYEQYF. The CDR3 nucleotides are TGTGCCAGCAGTGAACCTAGCCAGGAGATCTACGAGCAGTACTTC. V usage is TRBV2 and J usage is TRBJ2-7; the D gene is possibly TRBD2 (5 bases). The V and J ends lost 2 bases and 3 bases respectively, with 14 bases between them. The CDR3 extends over 15 amino acids. Germline-derived CDR1 and CDR2 are SNHLY and FYNNEI. The full variable domain, its missing parts supplied by reference TRBV2 and TRBJ2-7, is EPEVTQTPSHQVTQMGQEVILRCVPISNHLYFYWYRQILGQKVEFLVSFYNNEISEKSEIFDDQFSVERPDGSNFTLKIRSTKLEDSAMYFCASSEPSQEIYEQYFGPGTRLTVT.

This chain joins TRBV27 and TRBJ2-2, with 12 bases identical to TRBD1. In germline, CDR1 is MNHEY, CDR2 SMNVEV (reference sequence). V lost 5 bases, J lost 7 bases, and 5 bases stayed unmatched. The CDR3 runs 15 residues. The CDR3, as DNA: TGTGCCAGCAGTACATGGGACAGGGGGCACGGGGAGCTGTTTTTT. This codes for CASSTWDRGHGELFF.

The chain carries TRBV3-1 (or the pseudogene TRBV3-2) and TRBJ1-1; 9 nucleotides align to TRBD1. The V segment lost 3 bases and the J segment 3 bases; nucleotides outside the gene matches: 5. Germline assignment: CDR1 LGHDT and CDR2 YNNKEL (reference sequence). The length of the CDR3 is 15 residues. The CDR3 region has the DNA TGTGCCAGCAGCCACGCTGGACAGGGGTACACTGAAGCTTTCTTT. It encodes CASSHAGQGYTEAFF.